The 10 T cell receptor beta chains reported below all come from one sample, sequenced in a study of T cell changes during pregnancy in multiple sclerosis. Sequencing used immunoSEQ multiplex PCR; TCRdb keeps in-frame clones, though not all of them. The sample has more than 35,000 clones, about 90% seen once. Sequences were derived from CD4+ T cells from peripheral blood mononuclear cells, sampled in the third trimester of pregnancy. All receptors derive from a female donor with multiple sclerosis, enrolled in a pregnancy study.

The chain uses TRBV7-3 and TRBJ2-1, with D uncertain. The CDR3 is 16 amino acids. V shed 1 base and J shed 0 bases, with 10 bases lying between them. The germline V gene encodes CDR1 SGHTA and CDR2 FQGTGA. The CDR3 coding sequence is TGTGCCAGCAGCTTAATGGCGGCTAGCTCCTACAATGAGCAGTTCTTC. This sequence encodes CASSLMAASSYNEQFF.

V and J are TRBV19 and TRBJ2-6; 10 bases fit TRBD2. The V gene's germline CDR1 is LNHDA and CDR2 SQIVND (reference sequence). With 4 bases clipped from V and 4 bases from J, the junction kept 7 bases outside the gene matches. This CDR3 has 17 residues. The CDR3, as DNA: TGTGCCAGTAGTACCCGGCTAGCGGGAGTCGGGGCCAACGTCCTGACTTTC. It yields the protein CASSTRLAGVGANVLTF.

The DNA of the CDR3 is TGTGCCAGCAGGGTGACAGGGGTCAATCAGCCCCAGCATTTT. Translated, it gives CASRVTGVNQPQHF. The rearrangement joins TRBV6-6 to TRBJ1-5; 8 nucleotides align to TRBD1. J was trimmed by 3 bases and V by 6 bases; bases with no gene match: 4. The CDR3 covers 14 residues. Germline V lookup: CDR1 MNHNY, CDR2 SVGAGI (reference sequence).

This clone was seen a few times. The rearrangement links TRBV2 to TRBJ1-2; D gene ambiguous. Trimming took off 2 bases at V and 5 bases at J, with 15 bases between the two ends. The CDR3 runs 15 residues. The germline gives CDR1 SNHLY, CDR2 FYNNEI. The CDR3 spells CASSEYSLVDYGYTF. The CDR3 DNA reads as TGTGCCAGCAGTGAATATAGCTTAGTCGATTATGGCTACACCTTC.

The V gene is TRBV4-2, the J gene TRBJ2-3, with a tentative D call TRBD2 (5 bases). The CDR3 sequence is 14 residues long. V lost 1 base to trimming and J lost 6 bases, with 11 bases between them. The germline V gene has CDR1 LGHNA and CDR2 YNFKEQ. Written as DNA, the CDR3 is TGTGCCAGCAGCCAAGGTCTAGCCGTGGATACGCAGTATTTT. This encodes CASSQGLAVDTQYF.

The chain links TRBV5-6 to TRBJ1-1; no clear D gene. Germline loops: CDR1 SGHDT, CDR2 YYEEEE. V was shortened by 2 bases and J by 4 bases, with 12 bases between the two germline ends. The CDR3 contains 14 residues. This chain's CDR3 is CASSFWQTLTEAFF. CDR3 nucleotide sequence: TGTGCCAGCAGCTTTTGGCAGACACTCACTGAAGCTTTCTTT. Full variable domain (rest looked up from reference TRBV5-6 and TRBJ1-1): DAGVTQSPTHLIKTRGQQVTLRCSPKSGHDTVSWYQQALGQGPQFIFQYYEEEERQRGNFPDRFSGHQFPNYSSELNVNALLLGDSALYLCASSFWQTLTEAFFGQGTRLTVV.

This clone was seen a single time. This chain links TRBV7-9 with TRBJ2-7, with D perhaps matching TRBD2 (6 bases). This CDR3 comprises 13 residues. The germline CDR1 and CDR2 sequences are SEHNR and FQNEAQ (reference sequence). Deletions cut 0 bases from V and 5 bases from J, with 8 bases between. CDR3 nucleotide sequence: TGTGCCAGCAGCTTAGCGCGACTAGACGAGCAGTACTTC. Translated, it gives CASSLARLDEQYF.

The chain's CDR3 is CASSHFQDSSPALHF. DNA of the CDR3: TGTGCCAGCAGCCACTTCCAGGACAGCTCTCCAGCCCTCCACTTT. This chain connects TRBV6-6 to TRBJ1-6; perhaps TRBD1 as D (6 bases). This CDR3 comprises 15 residues. CDR1 is MNHNY, CDR2 SVGAGI, per germline (reference sequence). V was shortened by 6 bases and J by 14 bases, with 23 bases between the two germline ends.

V usage is TRBV7-2 and J usage is TRBJ2-1; 7 bases align to TRBD2. Germline V gene data show CDR1 as SGHTA and CDR2 as FQGNSA. The CDR3 extends over 16 amino acids. J lost 0 bases, V lost 2 bases, and 4 bases had no gene match. This CDR3 is CASSLYGGSSYNEQFF. DNA for the CDR3: TGTGCCAGCAGCTTATACGGGGGGAGCTCCTACAATGAGCAGTTCTTC.

The gene calls are TRBV11-2 and TRBJ2-1, with 11 positions matching TRBD2. The CDR3 is 17 residues long. With V trimmed by 6 bases and J by 4 bases, 11 bases remained unmatched. Germline loops: CDR1 SGHAT, CDR2 FQNNGV. The chain's CDR3 is CASSLRGASGGYNEQFF. In DNA form, the CDR3 reads TGTGCCAGCAGTCTAAGGGGCGCTAGCGGGGGGTACAATGAGCAGTTCTTC.